This TCR beta chain originates from a study of cytomegalovirus exposure and HLA in healthy donors. Findings of the study overall: With high specificity and sensitivity, the classifier reportedly diagnosed cytomegalovirus status. Earlier analysis yielded a pattern in which most TCR beta V segments were productive about 87% or about 30% of the time. Researchers catalogued about 150 TCR beta chains as cytomegalovirus-associated. A later analysis linked a missense variant in DCLRE1C to the trimming of TCR beta V and J genes.

As regards this clone: Its target is unknown.

PCR was performed using 60 Vbeta and 13 Jbeta primers. Profiled with immunoSEQ multiplex PCR; TCRdb holds only in-frame clones, not every one. The sample contains about 160,000 clones, 65% to 80% of which appear only once. Sequencing was done on a sample of PBMCs. The TCR was taken from a man aged 35 to 55 in good health and CMV-seronegative.

Here the CDR3 reads CASSPRKRTLEGSYEQYF. In DNA form, the CDR3 reads TGTGCCAGCAGCCCCCGAAAACGCACCCTTGAGGGCTCCTACGAGCAGTACTTC. The chain links TRBV9 to TRBJ2-7; maybe TRBD2 (5 bases). Trimming cost V 4 bases and J 0 bases, with 23 bases left between them. Per the germline V gene, CDR1 is SGDLS and CDR2 is YYNGEE. This CDR3 spans 18 amino acids.